This TCR beta chain appears in the sequencing data of a study of blood T cell repertoires in COVID-19. Study as a whole: Material from acute and convalescent COVID-19 was sourced from the United States, Italy and Spain.

As originally analysed: The assay estimated nucleated cells by amplifying reference gene primers. Only in-frame clones appear in the TCRdb table, and some are missing; sequencing was by immunoSEQ multiplex PCR. V and J calls and clone size are given by that table; D and trimming were obtained from the DNA. In the table there are around 100,000 clones, around nine tenths of which are singletons. The germline gives CDR1 LNHDA, CDR2 SQIVND (reference sequence). The CDR3 is made up of 16 amino acids. Trimming at V came to 1 base and at J to 4 bases, leaving 4 bases not matched to a gene. Sequenced input: peripheral blood. The genes are TRBV19 and TRBJ2-1, with 10 bases that match TRBD2. The sequence was obtained from a human donor in a cohort sampled during active COVID-19. The CDR3 DNA follows: TGTGCCAGTAGTATAGGGACTAGCGGTAGATACAATGAGCAGTTCTTC. Translated, it gives CASSIGTSGRYNEQFF.